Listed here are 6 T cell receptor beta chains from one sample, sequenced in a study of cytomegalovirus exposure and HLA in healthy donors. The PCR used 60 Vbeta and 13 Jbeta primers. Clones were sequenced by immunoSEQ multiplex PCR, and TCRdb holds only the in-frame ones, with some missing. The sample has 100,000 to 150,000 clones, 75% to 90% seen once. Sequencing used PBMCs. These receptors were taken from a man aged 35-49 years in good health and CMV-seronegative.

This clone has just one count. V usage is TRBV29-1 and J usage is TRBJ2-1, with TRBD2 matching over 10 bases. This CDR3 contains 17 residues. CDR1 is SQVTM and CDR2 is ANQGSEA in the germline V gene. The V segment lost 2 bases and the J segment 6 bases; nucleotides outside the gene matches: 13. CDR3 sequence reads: CSVERGLGASGSNEQFF. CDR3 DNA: TGCAGCGTTGAAAGGGGGTTGGGGGCTAGCGGGAGCAATGAGCAGTTCTTC.

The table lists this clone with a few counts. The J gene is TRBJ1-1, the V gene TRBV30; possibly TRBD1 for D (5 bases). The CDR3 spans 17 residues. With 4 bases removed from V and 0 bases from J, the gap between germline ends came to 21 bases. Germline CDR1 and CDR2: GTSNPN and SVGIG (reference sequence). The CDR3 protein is CAWNTAATADMNTEAFF. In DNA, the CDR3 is TGTGCCTGGAACACGGCGGCCACCGCGGACATGAACACTGAAGCTTTCTTT.

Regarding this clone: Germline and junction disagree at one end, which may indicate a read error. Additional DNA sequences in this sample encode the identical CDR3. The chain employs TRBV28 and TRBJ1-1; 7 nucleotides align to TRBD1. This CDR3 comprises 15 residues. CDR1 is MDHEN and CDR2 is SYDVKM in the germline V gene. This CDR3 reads CASSSGGQRNTEAFF. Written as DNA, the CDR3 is TGTGCCAGCAGTTCAGGGGGACAGAGGAACACCGAAGCTTTCTTT.

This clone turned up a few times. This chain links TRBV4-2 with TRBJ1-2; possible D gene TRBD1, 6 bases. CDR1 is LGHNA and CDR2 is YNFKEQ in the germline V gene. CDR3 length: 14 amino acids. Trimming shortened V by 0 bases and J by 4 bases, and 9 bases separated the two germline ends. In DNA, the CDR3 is TGTGCCAGCAGCCAAGAAGGGGGTCCCTATGGCTACACCTTC. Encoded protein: CASSQEGGPYGYTF.

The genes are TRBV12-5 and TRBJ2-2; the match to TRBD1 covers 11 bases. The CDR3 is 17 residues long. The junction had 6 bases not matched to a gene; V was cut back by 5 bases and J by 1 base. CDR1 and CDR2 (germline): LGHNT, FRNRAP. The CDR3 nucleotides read TGTGCTAGTGGTGATCCGGGGACAGGGGGGAACACCGGGGAGCTGTTTTTT. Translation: CASGDPGTGGNTGELFF.

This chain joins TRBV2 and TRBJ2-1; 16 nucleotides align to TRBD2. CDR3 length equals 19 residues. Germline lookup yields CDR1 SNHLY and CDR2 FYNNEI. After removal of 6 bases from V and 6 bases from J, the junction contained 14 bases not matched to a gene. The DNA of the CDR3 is TGTGCCAGCAGCCCCAGGGGACTAGCGGGAGGGAAACAACTCAATGAGCAGTTCTTC. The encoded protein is CASSPRGLAGGKQLNEQFF. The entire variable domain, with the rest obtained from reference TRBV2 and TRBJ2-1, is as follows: EPEVTQTPSHQVTQMGQEVILRCVPISNHLYFYWYRQILGQKVEFLVSFYNNEISEKSEIFDDQFSVERPDGSNFTLKIRSTKLEDSAMYFCASSPRGLAGGKQLNEQFFGPGTRLTVL.